What follows are 21 T cell receptor beta chains derived from one specimen sequenced in a study of beta chain features in type 1 diabetes. Expressed TCRB transcripts were sequenced, since all the RNA that had been isolated was reverse transcribed. Clones were read by immunoSEQ multiplex PCR, and TCRdb kept only the in-frame ones, dropping some. The sample consists of roughly 160,000 clones, 6.5% to 9.5% of them appearing once. Points from the study as a whole: People with Type 1 diabetes carried modestly yet significantly shorter TCRB CDR3s in all four CD4+ subsets.

Their target antigens are unknown. The sequenced sample consisted of central memory CD4+ T cells from blood. The receptors come from a woman in her 40s with type 1 diabetes.

In this sample, this clone turned up a few times. V gene TRBV28 combines with J gene TRBJ1-2; TRBD1 aligns across 12 bases. This CDR3 region has 15 residues. Losses at the gene ends were 7 bases for V and 5 bases for J; bases not matched to a gene: 8. Looked up from germline, CDR1 is MDHEN and CDR2 is SYDVKM. The CDR3 nucleotides read TGTGCCAGCAACCCGGGACAGGGGGCTAGGTATGGCTACACCTTC. This translates into CASNPGQGARYGYTF.

Concerning this clone itself: This sample also contains other DNA sequences that code for the same CDR3. The rearrangement links TRBV7-2 to TRBJ2-1, with TRBD2 identical over 7 bases. The germline V gene encodes CDR1 SGHTA and CDR2 FQGNSA. The CDR3 loop spans 14 amino acids. With 3 bases clipped from V and 5 bases from J, the junction kept 4 bases outside the gene matches. The CDR3 nucleotides read TGTGCCAGCAGCTTGGCTAGCGGCAACAATGAGCAGTTCTTC. It specifies CASSLASGNNEQFF.

The table lists this clone with many counts. The chain carries TRBV5-4 and TRBJ1-1, with D tentatively TRBD1 (6 bases). The germline V gene encodes CDR1 SGHNT and CDR2 YYREEE (reference sequence). This CDR3 has 14 residues. The V end was cut by 4 bases, the J end by 2 bases, with 12 bases between. CDR3 bases: TGTGCCAGCAGCACCAGGACAGCCAACACTGAAGCTTTCTTT. It codes for CASSTRTANTEAFF.

This clone was seen more than once but under ten times. The chain links TRBV5-1 to TRBJ2-1; 7 nucleotides match TRBD2. CDR1 is SGHRS and CDR2 is YFSETQ in the germline V gene. The CDR3 totals 15 residues. With 0 bases clipped from V and 4 bases from J, the junction kept 4 bases outside the gene matches. In DNA form, the CDR3 reads TGCGCCAGCAGCTTGGATAGCGGGTCGTACAATGAGCAGTTCTTC. It is translated as CASSLDSGSYNEQFF.

This clone has a handful of counts. CDR3 coding DNA: TGTGCCAGCAGCGTAGGCCGTAGAATTCCGAGTGAGCAGTTCTTC. Protein: CASSVGRRIPSEQFF. This chain uses TRBV9 with TRBJ2-1; D is ambiguous. V was shortened by 0 bases and J by 9 bases, with 16 bases between the two germline ends. The germline gives CDR1 SGDLS, CDR2 YYNGEE. The length of the CDR3 is 15 residues.

The V call is TRBV28, the J call TRBJ2-7, with a weak D call TRBD2 (5 bases). The germline V gene encodes CDR1 MDHEN and CDR2 SYDVKM. The CDR3 is 11 amino acids. Trimming removed 5 bases at V and 6 bases at J, with 8 bases between. CDR3 nucleotide sequence: TGTGCCAGCAGTGATACTAGCGAGCAGTACTTC. This gives the protein CASSDTSEQYF.

V and J are TRBV27 and TRBJ2-3; 7 nucleotides line up with TRBD2. CDR1 is MNHEY and CDR2 is SMNVEV in the germline V gene (reference sequence). The CDR3 totals 18 residues. After removal of 4 bases from V and 5 bases from J, the junction contained 18 bases not matched to a gene. CDR3 bases: TGTGCCAGCAGTTCTCGACCCCGAAGCGGGGCCGCGGGAGATACGCAGTATTTT. As protein: CASSSRPRSGAAGDTQYF.

The table lists this clone with many counts. The chain has TRBV13 and TRBJ1-6; D perhaps matches TRBD1 (6 bases). Germline V lookup: CDR1 PRHDT, CDR2 FYEKMQ (reference sequence). The length of the CDR3 is 16 residues. V dropped 4 bases and J dropped 8 bases, with 18 bases sitting between them. CDR3 DNA sequence: TGTGCCAGCAGCTACAGGGTATTTGGCGAAGATTCACCCCTCCACTTT. Amino acids: CASSYRVFGEDSPLHF.

This chain connects TRBV27 to TRBJ2-6; the D gene is possibly TRBD1 (6 bases). Germline CDR1 reads MNHEY; CDR2 reads SMNVEV (reference sequence). The length of the CDR3 is 18 residues. V was shortened by 2 bases and J by 1 base, with 15 bases between the two germline ends. The CDR3 reads CASSLANRVRSGANVLTF. CDR3 DNA: TGTGCCAGCAGTTTAGCTAACAGGGTCAGGTCTGGGGCCAACGTCCTGACTTTC. The full variable domain, with the rest looked up from reference TRBV27 and TRBJ2-6, is EAQVTQNPRYLITVTGKKLTVTCSQNMNHEYMSWYRQDPGLGLRQIYYSMNVEVTDKGDVPEGYKVSRKEKRNFPLILESPSPNQTSLYFCASSLANRVRSGANVLTFGAGSRLTVL.

The V gene is TRBV6-5, the J gene TRBJ2-1; a possible D gene is TRBD1 (5 bases). Germline V lookup: CDR1 MNHEY, CDR2 SVGAGI. The CDR3 contains 13 residues. The V end lost 2 bases, the J end lost 8 bases, and 10 bases lay between the germline ends. CDR3 DNA: TGTGCCAGCAGTTACAGGACAACCGATGAGCAGTTCTTC. Translating it yields CASSYRTTDEQFF.

The V gene is TRBV14, the J gene TRBJ1-1; no firm D call. The germline V gene encodes CDR1 SGHDN and CDR2 FVKESK. The germline V and J ends were trimmed by 1 base and 6 bases, with 6 bases remaining between them. CDR3 length: 12 amino acids. The CDR3 spells CASSQGRPEAFF. In DNA, the CDR3 is TGTGCCAGCAGCCAAGGGCGGCCTGAAGCTTTCTTT.

A few counts support this clone. This sequence joins TRBV7-9 and TRBJ1-5; tentatively, D is TRBD1 (6 bases). V gave up 7 bases and J gave up 4 bases, with 11 bases separating them. Germline V gene sequence: CDR1 SEHNR, CDR2 FQNEAQ (reference sequence). The CDR3 sequence is 13 residues long. Here the CDR3 reads CASTQGGNQPQHF. In DNA, the CDR3 is TGTGCCAGCACCCAAGGGGGTAATCAGCCCCAGCATTTT.

In its sample, this clone was seen a few times. V usage is TRBV29-1 and J usage is TRBJ2-1; 7 nucleotides align to TRBD1. CDR3 length: 17 amino acids. CDR1 and CDR2 (germline): SQVTM, ANQGSEA. V gave up 3 bases and J gave up 0 bases; unmatched junction bases: 11. The CDR3 sequence: CSVEIGRGRGSYNEQFF. The CDR3 nucleotides read TGCAGCGTTGAGATTGGCAGGGGGAGAGGCTCCTACAATGAGCAGTTCTTC.

The table lists this clone with a few counts. This chain connects TRBV28 to TRBJ2-7; tentatively, D is TRBD1 (5 bases). V was trimmed by 11 bases and J by 6 bases, leaving 14 bases between them. The germline CDR1 and CDR2 sequences are MDHEN and SYDVKM. CDR3 size: 11 residues. Here the CDR3 reads CAATRDGEQYF. CDR3 DNA: TGTGCCGCCACCAGGGATGGCGAGCAGTACTTC. Looking up the rest from reference TRBV28 and TRBJ2-7 gives the full variable domain: DVKVTQSSRYLVKRTGEKVFLECVQDMDHENMFWYRQDPGLGLRLIYFSYDVKMKEKGDIPEGYSVSREKKERFSLILESASTNQTSMYLCAATRDGEQYFGPGTRLTVT.

This clone turned up a few times. V and J are TRBV11-2 and TRBJ2-7, with D possibly being TRBD2 (6 bases). Germline V gene data show CDR1 as SGHAT and CDR2 as FQNNGV. CDR3 length: 14 amino acids. The ends were cut back, 1 base at V and 7 bases at J, with 14 bases in the middle. CDR3 bases: TGTGCCAGCAGCTTAGTGCGAAGCGGGTTGGAGCAGTACTTC. This codes for CASSLVRSGLEQYF.

This clone was seen more than once but under ten times. This chain joins TRBV6-5 and TRBJ2-7, with D perhaps TRBD1 (6 bases). The V gene lost 2 bases and the J gene lost 6 bases, with 14 bases spanning the gap. Germline CDR1 MNHEY, CDR2 SVGAGI. The CDR3 has 14 residues. CDR3 sequence (DNA): TGTGCCAGCAGTTACCGGGACACTCTCTCCGAGCAGTACTTC. Its protein product is CASSYRDTLSEQYF.

There are a few counts of this clone. V usage is TRBV7-2 and J usage is TRBJ1-5, with D possibly TRBD1 on 5 matching bases. The CDR3 totals 14 residues. V was cut by 5 bases and J by 4 bases, with 12 bases left in between. Germline lookup yields CDR1 SGHTA and CDR2 FQGNSA. CDR3: CASSPGVINQPQHF. The CDR3, as DNA: TGTGCCAGCAGCCCGGGGGTGATAAATCAGCCCCAGCATTTT.

The chain joins TRBV2 to TRBJ1-4; D might be TRBD1 (5 bases). Germline CDR1 reads SNHLY; CDR2 reads FYNNEI. V gave up 7 bases and J gave up 0 bases, with 9 bases separating them. There are 14 residues in the CDR3. CDR3 region: CASKETATNEKLFF. CDR3 bases: TGTGCCAGCAAGGAGACAGCAACTAATGAAAAACTGTTTTTT.

The chain carries TRBV19 and TRBJ1-5; no firm D call. Trimming removed 0 bases from V and 2 bases from J, with 14 bases in between. The length of the CDR3 is 17 residues. Germline V gene data show CDR1 as LNHDA and CDR2 as SQIVND (reference sequence). This CDR3 is CASSIDRGLGGNQPQHF. The CDR3 coding sequence is TGTGCCAGTAGTATAGATCGAGGATTAGGCGGCAATCAGCCCCAGCATTTT. The full variable domain, completed using reference TRBV19 and TRBJ1-5, is DGGITQSPKYLFRKEGQNVTLSCEQNLNHDAMYWYRQDPGQGLRLIYYSQIVNDFQKGDIAEGYSVSREKKESFPLTVTSAQKNPTAFYLCASSIDRGLGGNQPQHFGDGTRLSIL.

This clone was seen a few times. Written as DNA, the CDR3 is TGTGCCACCAGGGGGGCGAGCAATCAGCCCCAGCATTTT. Translated, it gives CATRGASNQPQHF. The chain links TRBV28 to TRBJ1-5; 7 bases align to TRBD1. The V segment lost 10 bases and the J segment 1 base; nucleotides outside the gene matches: 4. The CDR3 contains 13 residues. Germline loops: CDR1 MDHEN, CDR2 SYDVKM.

This chain joins TRBV7-6 and TRBJ1-6, with D perhaps matching TRBD1 (6 bases). CDR1 SGHVS and CDR2 FNYEAQ come from the germline V gene. The CDR3 has 13 amino acids. Trimming left V 7 bases short and J 7 bases short, with 11 bases between. The CDR3: CASTTGTNSPLHF. In DNA, the CDR3 is TGTGCCAGCACCACCGGGACAAATTCACCCCTCCACTTT. Drawing the rest from reference TRBV7-6 and TRBJ1-6, the complete variable domain is GAGVSQSPRYKVTKRGQDVALRCDPISGHVSLYWYRQALGQGPEFLTYFNYEAQQDKSGLPNDRFSAERPEGSISTLTIQRTEQRDSAMYRCASTTGTNSPLHFGNGTRLTVT.